This TCR beta chain appears in the sequencing data of a study of monozygotic twins with inflammatory bowel disease. Using the 5' RACE reads, TCRdb records one entry per CDR3 protein without DNA. This specimen shows about 450,000 distinct CDR3 sequences; the ten leading clones hold around 2.4%. The CDR3 loop spans 13 amino acids. From germline, CDR1 is SNHLY and CDR2 FYNNEI. The chain couples TRBV2 to TRBJ2-7. Material for sequencing was blood. The TCR sequence derives from a human donor with ulcerative colitis or Crohn's disease, or a healthy co-twin of an affected twin (not recorded which). The CDR3 sequence: CASSEGHTPEQYF.